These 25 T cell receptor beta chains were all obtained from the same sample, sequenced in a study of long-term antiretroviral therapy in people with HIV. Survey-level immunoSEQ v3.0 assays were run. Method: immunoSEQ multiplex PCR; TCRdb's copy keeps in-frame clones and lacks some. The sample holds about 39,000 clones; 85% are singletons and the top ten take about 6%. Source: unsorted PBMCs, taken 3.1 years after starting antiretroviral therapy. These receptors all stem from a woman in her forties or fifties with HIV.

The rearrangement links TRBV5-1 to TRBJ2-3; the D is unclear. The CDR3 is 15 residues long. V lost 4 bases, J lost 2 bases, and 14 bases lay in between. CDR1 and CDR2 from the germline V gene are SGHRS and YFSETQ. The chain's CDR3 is CASSVDATSTDTQYF. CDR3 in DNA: TGCGCCAGCAGCGTGGACGCCACCTCCACAGATACGCAGTATTTT.

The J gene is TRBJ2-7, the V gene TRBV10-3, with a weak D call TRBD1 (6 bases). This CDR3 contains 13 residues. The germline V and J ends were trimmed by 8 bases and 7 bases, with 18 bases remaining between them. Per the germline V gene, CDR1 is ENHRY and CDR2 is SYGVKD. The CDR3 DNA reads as TGTGCCATCGCCACAGGGTCAACTAGGGAGCAGTACTTC. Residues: CAIATGSTREQYF.

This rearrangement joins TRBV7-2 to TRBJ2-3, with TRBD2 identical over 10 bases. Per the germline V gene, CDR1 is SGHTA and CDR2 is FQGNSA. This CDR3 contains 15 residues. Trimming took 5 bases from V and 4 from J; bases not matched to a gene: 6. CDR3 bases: TGTGCCAGCAGCATTAGCGGGGGGCCCCCAGATACGCAGTATTTT. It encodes CASSISGGPPDTQYF. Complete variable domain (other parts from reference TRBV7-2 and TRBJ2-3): GAGVSQSPSNKVTEKGKDVELRCDPISGHTALYWYRQSLGQGLEFLIYFQGNSAPDKSGLPSDRFSAERTGGSVSTLTIQRTQQEDSAVYLCASSISGGPPDTQYFGPGTRLTVL.

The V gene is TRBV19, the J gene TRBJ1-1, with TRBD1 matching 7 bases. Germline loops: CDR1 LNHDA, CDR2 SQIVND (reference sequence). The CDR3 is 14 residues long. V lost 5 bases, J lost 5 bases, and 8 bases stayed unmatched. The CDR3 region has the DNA TGTGCCAGTAGTCGTGACAGGGCCCGAACTGAAGCTTTCTTT. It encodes CASSRDRARTEAFF. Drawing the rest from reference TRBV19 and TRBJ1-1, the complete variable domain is DGGITQSPKYLFRKEGQNVTLSCEQNLNHDAMYWYRQDPGQGLRLIYYSQIVNDFQKGDIAEGYSVSREKKESFPLTVTSAQKNPTAFYLCASSRDRARTEAFFGQGTRLTVV.

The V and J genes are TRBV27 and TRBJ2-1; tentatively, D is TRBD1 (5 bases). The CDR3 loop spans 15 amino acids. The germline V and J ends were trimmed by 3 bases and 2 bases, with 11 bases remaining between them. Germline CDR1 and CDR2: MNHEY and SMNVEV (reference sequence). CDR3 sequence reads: CASSFGAVPYNEQFF. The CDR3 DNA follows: TGTGCCAGCAGTTTTGGGGCAGTCCCCTACAATGAGCAGTTCTTC.

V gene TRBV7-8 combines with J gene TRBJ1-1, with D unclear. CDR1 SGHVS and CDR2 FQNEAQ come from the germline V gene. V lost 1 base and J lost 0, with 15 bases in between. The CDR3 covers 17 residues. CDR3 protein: CASSLVRREGMNTEAFF. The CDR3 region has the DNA TGTGCCAGCAGCTTAGTACGGAGGGAAGGCATGAACACTGAAGCTTTCTTT.

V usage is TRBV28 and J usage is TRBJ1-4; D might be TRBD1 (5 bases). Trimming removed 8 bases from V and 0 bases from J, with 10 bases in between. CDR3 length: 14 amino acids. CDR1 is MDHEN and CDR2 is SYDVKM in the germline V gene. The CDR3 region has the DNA TGTGCCAGCGTACGGGGCACAACTAATGAAAAACTGTTTTTT. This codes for CASVRGTTNEKLFF. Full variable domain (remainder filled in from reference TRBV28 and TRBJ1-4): DVKVTQSSRYLVKRTGEKVFLECVQDMDHENMFWYRQDPGLGLRLIYFSYDVKMKEKGDIPEGYSVSREKKERFSLILESASTNQTSMYLCASVRGTTNEKLFFGSGTQLSVL.

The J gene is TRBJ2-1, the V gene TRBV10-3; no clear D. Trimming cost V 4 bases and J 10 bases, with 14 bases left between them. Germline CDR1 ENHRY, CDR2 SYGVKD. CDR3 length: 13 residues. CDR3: CAISAGASREQFF. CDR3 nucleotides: TGTGCCATCAGTGCGGGCGCCTCCAGGGAGCAGTTCTTC.

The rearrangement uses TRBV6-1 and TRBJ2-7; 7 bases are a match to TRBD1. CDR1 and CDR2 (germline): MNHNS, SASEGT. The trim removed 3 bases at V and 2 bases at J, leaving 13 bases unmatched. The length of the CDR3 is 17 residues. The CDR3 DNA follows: TGTGCCAGCAGTGAGGCCTGGAGTAGACAGGGAGCCTACGAGCAGTACTTC. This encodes CASSEAWSRQGAYEQYF.

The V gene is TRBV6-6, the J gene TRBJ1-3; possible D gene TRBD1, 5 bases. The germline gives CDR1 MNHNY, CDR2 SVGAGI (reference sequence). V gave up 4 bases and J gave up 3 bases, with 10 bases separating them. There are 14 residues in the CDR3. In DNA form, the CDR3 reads TGTGCCAGCAGTTCCCCAGGGAATGGAAACACCATATATTTT. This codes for CASSSPGNGNTIYF.

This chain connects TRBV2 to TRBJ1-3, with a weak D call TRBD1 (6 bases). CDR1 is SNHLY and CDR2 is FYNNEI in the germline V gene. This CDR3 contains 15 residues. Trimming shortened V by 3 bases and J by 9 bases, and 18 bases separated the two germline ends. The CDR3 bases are TGTGCCAGCAGTGAGGGGACACACGGCCGGAGCACCATATATTTT. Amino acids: CASSEGTHGRSTIYF.

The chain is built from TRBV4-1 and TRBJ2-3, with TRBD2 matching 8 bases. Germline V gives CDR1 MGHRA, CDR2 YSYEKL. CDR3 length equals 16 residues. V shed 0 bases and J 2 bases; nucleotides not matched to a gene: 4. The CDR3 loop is CASSQETSGHTDTQYF. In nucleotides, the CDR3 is TGCGCCAGCAGCCAAGAAACTAGCGGACACACAGATACGCAGTATTTT.

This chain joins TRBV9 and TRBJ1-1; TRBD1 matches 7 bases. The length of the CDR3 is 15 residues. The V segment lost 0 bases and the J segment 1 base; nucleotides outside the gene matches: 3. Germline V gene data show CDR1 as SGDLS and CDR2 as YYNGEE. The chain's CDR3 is CASSVGTGSNTEAFF. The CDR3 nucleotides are TGTGCCAGCAGCGTAGGGACAGGATCGAACACTGAAGCTTTCTTT.

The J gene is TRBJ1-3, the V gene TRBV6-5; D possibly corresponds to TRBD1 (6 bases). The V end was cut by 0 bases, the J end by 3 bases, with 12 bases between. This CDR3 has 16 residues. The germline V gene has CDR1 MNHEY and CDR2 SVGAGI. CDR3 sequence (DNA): TGTGCCAGCAGTTACTCTCGGGGGCCCCTTGGAAACACCATATATTTT. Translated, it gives CASSYSRGPLGNTIYF.

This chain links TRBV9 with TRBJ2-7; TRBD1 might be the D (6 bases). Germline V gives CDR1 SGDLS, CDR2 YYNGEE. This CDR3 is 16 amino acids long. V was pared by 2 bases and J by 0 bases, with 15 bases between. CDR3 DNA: TGTGCCAGCAGCGTCGGACAGCTACCCAGCTCCTACGAGCAGTACTTC. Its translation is CASSVGQLPSSYEQYF. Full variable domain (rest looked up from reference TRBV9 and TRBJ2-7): DSGVTQTPKHLITATGQRVTLRCSPRSGDLSVYWYQQSLDQGLQFLIQYYNGEERAKGNILERFSAQQFPDLHSELNLSSLELGDSALYFCASSVGQLPSSYEQYFGPGTRLTVT.

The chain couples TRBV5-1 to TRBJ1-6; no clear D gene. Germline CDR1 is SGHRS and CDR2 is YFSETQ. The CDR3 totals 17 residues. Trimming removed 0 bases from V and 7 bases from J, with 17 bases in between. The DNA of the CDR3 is TGCGCCAGCAGCTTGGGGACTTCCAACTTCCTCAATTCACCCCTCCACTTT. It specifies CASSLGTSNFLNSPLHF.

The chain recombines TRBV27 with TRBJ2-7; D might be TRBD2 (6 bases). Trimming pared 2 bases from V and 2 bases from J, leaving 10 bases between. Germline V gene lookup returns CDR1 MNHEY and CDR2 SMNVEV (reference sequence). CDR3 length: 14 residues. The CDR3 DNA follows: TGTGCCAGCAGTTTACAGTGGGGGGCCTACGAGCAGTACTTC. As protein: CASSLQWGAYEQYF.

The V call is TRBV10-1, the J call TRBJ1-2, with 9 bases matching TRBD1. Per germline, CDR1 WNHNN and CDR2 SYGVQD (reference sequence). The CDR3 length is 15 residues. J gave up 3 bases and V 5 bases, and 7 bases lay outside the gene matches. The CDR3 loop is CASSLPDRGDYGYTF. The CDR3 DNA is TGCGCCAGCAGTCTTCCGGACAGGGGCGACTATGGCTACACCTTC.

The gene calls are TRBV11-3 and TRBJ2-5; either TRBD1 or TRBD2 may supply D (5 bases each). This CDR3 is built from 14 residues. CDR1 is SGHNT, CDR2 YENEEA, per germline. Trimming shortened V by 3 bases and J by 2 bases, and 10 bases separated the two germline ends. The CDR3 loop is CASSLSGTQETQYF. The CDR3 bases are TGTGCCAGCAGCTTGTCTGGGACGCAAGAGACCCAGTACTTC.

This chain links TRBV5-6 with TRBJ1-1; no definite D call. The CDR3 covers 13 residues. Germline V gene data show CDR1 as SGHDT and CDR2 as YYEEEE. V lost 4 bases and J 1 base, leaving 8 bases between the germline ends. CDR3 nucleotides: TGTGCCAGCAGCGACGGACCGAACACTGAAGCTTTCTTT. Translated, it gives CASSDGPNTEAFF.

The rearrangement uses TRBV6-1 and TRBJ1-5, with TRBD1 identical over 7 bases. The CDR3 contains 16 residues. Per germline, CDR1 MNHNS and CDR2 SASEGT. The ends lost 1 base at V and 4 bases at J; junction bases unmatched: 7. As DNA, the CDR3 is TGTGCCAGCAGTGAAGACGAGACAGGGCCTAATCAGCCCCAGCATTTT. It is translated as CASSEDETGPNQPQHF.

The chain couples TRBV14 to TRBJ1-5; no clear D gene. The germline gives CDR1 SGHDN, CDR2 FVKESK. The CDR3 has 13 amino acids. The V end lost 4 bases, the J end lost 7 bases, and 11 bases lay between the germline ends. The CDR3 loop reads CASSRVELQPQHF. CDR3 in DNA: TGTGCCAGCAGCCGAGTGGAGTTACAGCCCCAGCATTTT.

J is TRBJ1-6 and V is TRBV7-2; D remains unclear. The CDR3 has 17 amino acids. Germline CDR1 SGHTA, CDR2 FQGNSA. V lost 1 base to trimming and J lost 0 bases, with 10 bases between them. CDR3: CASSLEPVSSYNSPLHF. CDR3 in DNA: TGTGCCAGCAGCTTAGAACCCGTCAGCTCCTATAATTCACCCCTCCACTTT.

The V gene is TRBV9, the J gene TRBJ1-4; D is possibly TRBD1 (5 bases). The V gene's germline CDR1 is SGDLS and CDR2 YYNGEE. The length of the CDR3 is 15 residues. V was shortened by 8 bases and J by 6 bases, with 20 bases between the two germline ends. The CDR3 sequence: CAREGLGEWHEKLFF. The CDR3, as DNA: TGTGCCAGGGAGGGGCTGGGGGAGTGGCATGAAAAACTGTTTTTT.

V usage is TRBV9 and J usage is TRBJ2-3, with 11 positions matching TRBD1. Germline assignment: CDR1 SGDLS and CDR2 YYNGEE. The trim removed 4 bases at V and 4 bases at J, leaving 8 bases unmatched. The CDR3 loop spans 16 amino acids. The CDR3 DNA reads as TGTGCCAGCAGCACCCGGACAGGGGGCGAAGCAGATACGCAGTATTTT. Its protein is CASSTRTGGEADTQYF. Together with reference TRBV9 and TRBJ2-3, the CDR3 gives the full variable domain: DSGVTQTPKHLITATGQRVTLRCSPRSGDLSVYWYQQSLDQGLQFLIQYYNGEERAKGNILERFSAQQFPDLHSELNLSSLELGDSALYFCASSTRTGGEADTQYFGPGTRLTVL.